This entry features one T cell receptor beta chain sequence. The sample holds one count of this clone. It has no known antigen specificity. One base away there is no much larger clone; base qualities are not given. The CDR3 regions of human TCRbeta chains were analyzed by immunosequencing. The published analysis was carried out like this. TCRs in the repertoires were matched against a reference library of SARS-CoV-2-specific TCRs that had been generated with the MIRA antigen-specificity platform. Breadth meant the fraction of unique TCRs that were SARS-CoV-2-associated, whereas depth meant the fraction of total T cells that were SARS-CoV-2-associated. Using the MIRA data, each spike-specific TCR was mapped to the spike region that the TCR reacts to and placed in a CD4 or CD8 class. Log10-transformed breadth and depth values were compared by one-way ANOVA with Sidak's multiple comparisons tests. TCRdb carries this immuneACCESS record with in-frame sequences only. Its versions omit some clonotypes, under half of them owing to an unresolved V gene in the studies checked, with the rest unexplained. That table supplies the V and J calls and clone size; D and trimming were determined from the DNA. The sample includes fewer than 200,000 clones, with approximately 91% observed a single time. The ten biggest clones cover about 1.5% of the sample.

These data are taken from a study of T cell responses to AZD1222 COVID-19 vaccine (dated by TCRdb to 2020 to 2023). For the study in its entirety: AZD1222 recipients given second doses at about 4 weeks or at about 12 weeks were pooled, since spike-specific TCR depth and breadth were not found to differ between the two schedules. TCR sequencing was performed for roughly 250 trial participants, of whom some 200 were given two doses of AZD1222 and 26 were given two doses of MenACWY control vaccine. Trial participants were enrolled into age subgroups of 18-55, 56-69 and 70-plus years, which contained about 150, 28 and 57 TCR-sequenced participants, respectively. On the study overall, not on this receptor specifically: Conclusions about previously exposed vaccinees are limited because only six or seven AZD1222 recipients were SARS-CoV-2 seropositive at baseline. Because no samples from the day 14 peak response were available, repertoires could be characterized only after the peak T cell response. Spike-specific TCR breadth and depth rose significantly after two AZD1222 doses compared with day 0 and with MenACWY recipients. Nearly half of unique spike-specific TCRs reportedly recognized epitopes outside regions mutated in the B.1.351 and B.1.1.7 variants. Participants were mostly white British and included more females than males, and it was suggested by the authors that clonal diversity may have been underestimated. In the small 56-69-year group, the increase in depth fell short of significance, most likely because of low power. The whole spike protein was spanned by vaccine-associated CD4 TCRs, and dominant responses were seen in regions 160-218 and 743-854.

The time point tag for this specimen amounts to: baseline before first vaccination. Vaccinee samples were obtained from the UK trials COV001 and COV002, which included a single-blind randomized controlled phase 2/3 trial of AZD1222 (ChAdOx1 nCoV-19) in healthy adults. Trial participant PBMC samples were collected at day 0 and day 28 after the second dose for TCRbeta chain sequencing. The starting material was peripheral blood, obtained on day 0 of AZD1222 vaccination. The TCR comes from an adult in good health.

For the CDR3, the sequence is CASSFRRLSSYNEQFF. The nucleotides are TGTGCCAGCAGCTTCCGGCGTTTAAGCTCCTACAATGAGCAGTTCTTC. Recombination connected TRBV5-6 to TRBJ2-1; there is no confident call for the D gene. CDR1 and CDR2 are read off the germline V gene as SGHDT and YYEEEE. From cysteine to phenylalanine, the CDR3 is 16 amino acids long. Only the CDR3 region is kept as DNA, spanning 48 bases read in frame from base 1. Trimming at the junction amounts to 2 bases on V and 0 bases on J, and the germline ends lie 12 bases apart.